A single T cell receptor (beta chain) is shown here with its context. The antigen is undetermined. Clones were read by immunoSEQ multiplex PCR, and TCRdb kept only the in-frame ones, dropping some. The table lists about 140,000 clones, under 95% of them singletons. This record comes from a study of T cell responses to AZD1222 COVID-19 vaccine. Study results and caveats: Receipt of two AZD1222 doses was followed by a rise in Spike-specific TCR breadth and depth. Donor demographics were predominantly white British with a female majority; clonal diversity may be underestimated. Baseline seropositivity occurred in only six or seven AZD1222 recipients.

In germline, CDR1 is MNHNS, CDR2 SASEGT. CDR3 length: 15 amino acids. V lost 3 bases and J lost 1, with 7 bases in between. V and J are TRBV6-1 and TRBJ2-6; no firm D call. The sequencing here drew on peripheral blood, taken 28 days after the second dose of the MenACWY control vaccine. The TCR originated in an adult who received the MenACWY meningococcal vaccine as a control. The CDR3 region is CASSEGSSGANVLTF. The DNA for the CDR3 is TGTGCCAGCAGTGAGGGGTCTTCTGGGGCCAACGTCCTGACTTTC.